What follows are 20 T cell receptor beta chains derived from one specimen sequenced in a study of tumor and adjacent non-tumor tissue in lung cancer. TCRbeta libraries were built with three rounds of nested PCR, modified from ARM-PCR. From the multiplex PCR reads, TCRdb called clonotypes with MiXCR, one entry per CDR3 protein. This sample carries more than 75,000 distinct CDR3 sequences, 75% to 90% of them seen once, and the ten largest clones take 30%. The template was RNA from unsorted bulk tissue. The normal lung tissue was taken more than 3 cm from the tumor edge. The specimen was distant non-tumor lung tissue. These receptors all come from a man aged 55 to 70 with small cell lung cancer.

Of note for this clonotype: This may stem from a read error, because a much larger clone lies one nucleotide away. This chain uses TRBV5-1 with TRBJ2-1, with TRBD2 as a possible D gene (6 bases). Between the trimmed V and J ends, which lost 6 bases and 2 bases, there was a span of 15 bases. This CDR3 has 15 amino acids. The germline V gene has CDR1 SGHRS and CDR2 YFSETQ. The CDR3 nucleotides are TGCGCCAGCACCTCGGAGGGGAGCGCCTACAATGAGCAGTTCTTC. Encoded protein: CASTSEGSAYNEQFF.

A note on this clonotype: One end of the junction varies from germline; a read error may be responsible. CDR3 loop: CASQKRQGDNEQIF. CDR3 DNA sequence: TGTGCCAGCCAGAAACGACAGGGTGACAATGAGCAAATCTTC. The chain links TRBV11-2 to TRBJ2-1; TRBD1 aligns across 7 bases. Germline V CDR1 and CDR2: SGHAT, FQNNGV. The length of the CDR3 is 14 residues.

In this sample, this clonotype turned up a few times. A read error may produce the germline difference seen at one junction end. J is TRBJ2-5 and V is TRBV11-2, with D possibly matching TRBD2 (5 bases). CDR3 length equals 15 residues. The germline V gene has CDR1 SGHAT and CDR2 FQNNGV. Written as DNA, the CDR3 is TGTGCCAGCAGCTTAGATCCGGGGAGCCAAGAGGCCCAGTACTTC. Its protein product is CASSLDPGSQEAQYF. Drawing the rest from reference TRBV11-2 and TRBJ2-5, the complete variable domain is EAGVAQSPRYKIIEKRQSVAFWCNPISGHATLYWYQQILGQGPKLLIQFQNNGVVDDSQLPKDRFSAERLKGVDSTLKIQPAKLEDSAVYLCASSLDPGSQEAQYFGPGTRLLVL.

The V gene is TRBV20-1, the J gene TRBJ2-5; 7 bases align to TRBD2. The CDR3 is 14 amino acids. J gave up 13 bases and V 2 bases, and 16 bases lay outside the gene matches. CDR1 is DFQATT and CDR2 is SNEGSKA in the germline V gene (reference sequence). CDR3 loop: CSARPAGEPETRYF. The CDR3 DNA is TGCAGTGCTAGACCTGCGGGAGAACCAGAGACCAGGTACTTC.

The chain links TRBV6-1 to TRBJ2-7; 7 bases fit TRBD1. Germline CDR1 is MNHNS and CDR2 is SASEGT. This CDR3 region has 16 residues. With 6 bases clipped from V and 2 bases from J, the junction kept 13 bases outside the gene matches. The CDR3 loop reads CASSQPGQVATYEQYF. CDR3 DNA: TGTGCCAGCAGCCAACCTGGACAGGTAGCAACCTACGAGCAGTACTTC.

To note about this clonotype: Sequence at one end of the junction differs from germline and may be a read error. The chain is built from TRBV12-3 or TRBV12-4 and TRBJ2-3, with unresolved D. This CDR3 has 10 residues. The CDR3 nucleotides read TGTGCCAGCTGTGAATATACACAGTATTTT. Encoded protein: CASCEYTQYF.

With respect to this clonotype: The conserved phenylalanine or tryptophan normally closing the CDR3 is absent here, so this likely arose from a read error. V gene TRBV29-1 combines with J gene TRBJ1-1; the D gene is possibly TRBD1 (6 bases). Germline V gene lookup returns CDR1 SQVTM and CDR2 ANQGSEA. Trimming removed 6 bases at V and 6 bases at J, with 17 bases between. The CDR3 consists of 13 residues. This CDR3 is CSVQGHGPPEAFV. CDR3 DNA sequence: TGCAGCGTACAGGGACATGGGCCTCCTGAAGCTTTCGTT.

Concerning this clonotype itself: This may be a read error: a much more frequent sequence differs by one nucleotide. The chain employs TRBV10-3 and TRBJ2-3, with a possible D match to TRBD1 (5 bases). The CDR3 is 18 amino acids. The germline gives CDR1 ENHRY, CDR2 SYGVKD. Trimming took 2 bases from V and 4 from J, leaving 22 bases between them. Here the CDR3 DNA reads TGTGCCATCAGTGAGCGGGTGATGGTGTGGGGCCAGGCAGATACGCAGTATTTT. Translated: CAISERVMVWGQADTQYF.

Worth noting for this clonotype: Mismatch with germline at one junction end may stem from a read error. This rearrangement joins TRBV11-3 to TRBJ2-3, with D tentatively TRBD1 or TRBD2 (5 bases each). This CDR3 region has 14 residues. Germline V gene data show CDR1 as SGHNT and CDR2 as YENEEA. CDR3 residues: CDSSTYGAEDTQYF. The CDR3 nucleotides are TGTGACAGCAGCACCTACGGGGCCGAAGATACGCAGTATTTT.

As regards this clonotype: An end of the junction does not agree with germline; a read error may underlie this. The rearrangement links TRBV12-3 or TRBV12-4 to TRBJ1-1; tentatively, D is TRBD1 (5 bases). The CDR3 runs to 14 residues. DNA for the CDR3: TGTGCTAGCAGTGCCGGTGGGGGTGGCACTGAAACTTTCTTT. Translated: CASSAGGGGTETFF.

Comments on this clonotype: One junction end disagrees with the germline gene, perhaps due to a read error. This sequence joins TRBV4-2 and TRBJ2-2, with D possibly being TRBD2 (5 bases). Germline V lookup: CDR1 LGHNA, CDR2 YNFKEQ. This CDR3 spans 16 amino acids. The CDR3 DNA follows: TGTGCTAGCAGCCATGATCTGAGGGCCAACGCCGGGGAACTGTTTTTT. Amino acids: CASSHDLRANAGELFF.

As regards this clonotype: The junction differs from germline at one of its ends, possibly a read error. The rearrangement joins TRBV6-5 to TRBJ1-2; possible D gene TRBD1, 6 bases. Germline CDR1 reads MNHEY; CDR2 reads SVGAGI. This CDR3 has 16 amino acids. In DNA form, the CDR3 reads TGTGCCAGGAGTTACGTAACCGGGACATGGGCCTATGGCTACACCTTC. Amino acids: CARSYVTGTWAYGYTF.

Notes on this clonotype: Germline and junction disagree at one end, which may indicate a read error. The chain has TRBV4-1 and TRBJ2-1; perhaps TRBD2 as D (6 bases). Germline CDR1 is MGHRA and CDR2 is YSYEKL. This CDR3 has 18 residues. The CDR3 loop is CASSQDHTGDNSYDEQFF. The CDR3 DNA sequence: TGCGCCAGCAGCCAGGATCATACGGGAGACAACTCCTACGATGAGCAGTTCTTC.

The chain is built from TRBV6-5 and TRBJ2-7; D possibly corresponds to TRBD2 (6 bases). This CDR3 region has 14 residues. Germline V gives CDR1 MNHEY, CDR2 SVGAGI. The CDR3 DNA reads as TGTGGCAGCAGGCGGGACCATAGCTCCTACGAGGAGTACGTC. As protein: CGSRRDHSSYEEYV.

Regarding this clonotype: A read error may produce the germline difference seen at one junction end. This CDR3 reads CASMISGSRNELFF. CDR3 DNA sequence: TGTGCCAGCATGATTAGCGGGAGTAGGAATGAGCTGTTCTTC. This chain links TRBV6-1 with TRBJ2-1; 9 nucleotides agree with TRBD2. The CDR3 loop spans 14 amino acids. Germline V CDR1 and CDR2: MNHNS, SASEGT.

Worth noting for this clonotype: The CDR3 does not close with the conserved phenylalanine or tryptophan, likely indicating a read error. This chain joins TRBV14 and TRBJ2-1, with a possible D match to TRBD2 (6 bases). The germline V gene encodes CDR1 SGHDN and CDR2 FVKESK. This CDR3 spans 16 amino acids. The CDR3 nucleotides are TGTGCCAGCCGCCAAGGGCGGAGGGTCCTACTGGATGAGCAGTTCCTC. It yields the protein CASRQGRRVLLDEQFL.

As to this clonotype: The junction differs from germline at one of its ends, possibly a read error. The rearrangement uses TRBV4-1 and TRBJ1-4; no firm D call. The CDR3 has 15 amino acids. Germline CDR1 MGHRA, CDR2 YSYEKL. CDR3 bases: TGCGCCAGCAGACAAGTGAGCACCCCTGATGAAATACTGTTTTTT. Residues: CASRQVSTPDEILFF.

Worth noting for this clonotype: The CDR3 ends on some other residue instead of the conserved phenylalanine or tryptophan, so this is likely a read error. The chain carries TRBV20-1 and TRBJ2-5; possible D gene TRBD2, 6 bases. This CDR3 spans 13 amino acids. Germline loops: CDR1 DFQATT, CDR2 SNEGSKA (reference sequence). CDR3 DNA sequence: TGCAGTGCTAGAGCAGGAGGGAAAGAGTCCCAGTACTTA. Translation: CSARAGGKESQYL.

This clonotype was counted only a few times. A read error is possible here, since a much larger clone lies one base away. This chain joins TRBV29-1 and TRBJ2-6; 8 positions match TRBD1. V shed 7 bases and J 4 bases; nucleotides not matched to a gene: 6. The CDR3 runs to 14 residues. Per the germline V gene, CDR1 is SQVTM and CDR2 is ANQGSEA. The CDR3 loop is CSASTGGGANVLTF. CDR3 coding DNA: TGCAGCGCCTCCACAGGGGGGGGGGCCAACGTCCTGACTTTC. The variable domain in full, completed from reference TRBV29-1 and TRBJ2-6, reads SAVISQKPSRDICQRGTSLTIQCQVDSQVTMMFWYRQQPGQSLTLIATANQGSEATYESGFVIDKFPISRPNLTFSTLTVSNMSPEDSSIYLCSASTGGGANVLTFGAGSRLTVL.

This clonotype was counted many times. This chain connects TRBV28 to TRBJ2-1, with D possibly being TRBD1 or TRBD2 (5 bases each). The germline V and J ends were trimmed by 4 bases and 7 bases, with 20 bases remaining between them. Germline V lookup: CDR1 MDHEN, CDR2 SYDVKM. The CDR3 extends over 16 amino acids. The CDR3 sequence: CASSSGRARRTNEQFF. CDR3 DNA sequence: TGTGCCAGCAGTTCGGGGCGGGCCCGGCGAACGAATGAGCAGTTCTTC.